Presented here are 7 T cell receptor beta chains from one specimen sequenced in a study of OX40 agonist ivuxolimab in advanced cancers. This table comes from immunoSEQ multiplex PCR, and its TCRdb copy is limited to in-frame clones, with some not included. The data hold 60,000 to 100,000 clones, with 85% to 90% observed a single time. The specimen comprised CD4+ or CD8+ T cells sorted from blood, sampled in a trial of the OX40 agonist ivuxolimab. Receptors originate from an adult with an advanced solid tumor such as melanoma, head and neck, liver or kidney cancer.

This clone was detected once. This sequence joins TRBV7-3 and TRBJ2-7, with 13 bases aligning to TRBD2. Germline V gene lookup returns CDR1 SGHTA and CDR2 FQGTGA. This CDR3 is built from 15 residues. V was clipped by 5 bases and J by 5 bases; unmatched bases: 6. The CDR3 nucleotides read TGTGCCAGCAGCCCAGGACTAGCGGGAGCGGACGAGCAGTACTTC. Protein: CASSPGLAGADEQYF.

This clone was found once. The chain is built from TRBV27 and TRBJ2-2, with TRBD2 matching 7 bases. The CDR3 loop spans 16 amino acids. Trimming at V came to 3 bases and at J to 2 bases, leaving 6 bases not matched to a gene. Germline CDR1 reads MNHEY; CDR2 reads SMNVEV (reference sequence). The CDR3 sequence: CASSFGPSGNTGELFF. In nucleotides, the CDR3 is TGTGCCAGCAGTTTTGGCCCTAGCGGAAACACCGGGGAGCTGTTTTTT.

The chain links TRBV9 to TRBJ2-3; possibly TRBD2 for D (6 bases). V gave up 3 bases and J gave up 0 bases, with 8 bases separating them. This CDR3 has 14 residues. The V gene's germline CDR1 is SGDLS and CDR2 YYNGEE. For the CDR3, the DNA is TGTGCCAGCAGCGGGGGGGTTAGCACAGATACGCAGTATTTT. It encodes CASSGGVSTDTQYF.

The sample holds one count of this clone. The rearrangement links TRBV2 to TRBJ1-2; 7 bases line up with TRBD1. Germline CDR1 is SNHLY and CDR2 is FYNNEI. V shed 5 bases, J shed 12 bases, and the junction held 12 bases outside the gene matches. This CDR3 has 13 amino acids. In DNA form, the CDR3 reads TGTGCCAGCAGTTTACAGGGGACAGTTGTCCACACCTTC. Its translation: CASSLQGTVVHTF. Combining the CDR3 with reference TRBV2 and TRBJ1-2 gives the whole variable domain EPEVTQTPSHQVTQMGQEVILRCVPISNHLYFYWYRQILGQKVEFLVSFYNNEISEKSEIFDDQFSVERPDGSNFTLKIRSTKLEDSAMYFCASSLQGTVVHTFGSGTRLTVV.

CDR3 bases: TGTGCCAGCAGTTTGGGCACTTGGAACACTGAAGCTTTCTTT. This codes for CASSLGTWNTEAFF. This chain uses TRBV28 with TRBJ1-1; D is undetermined. The CDR3 contains 14 residues. V was shortened by 3 bases and J by 1 base, with 9 bases between the two germline ends. Germline V lookup: CDR1 MDHEN, CDR2 SYDVKM.

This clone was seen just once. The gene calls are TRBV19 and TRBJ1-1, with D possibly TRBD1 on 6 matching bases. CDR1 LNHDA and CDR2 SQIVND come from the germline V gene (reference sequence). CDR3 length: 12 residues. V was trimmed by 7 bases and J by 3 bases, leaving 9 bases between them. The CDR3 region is CASMDSYTEAFF. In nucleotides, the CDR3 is TGTGCCAGTATGGACAGTTACACTGAAGCTTTCTTT.

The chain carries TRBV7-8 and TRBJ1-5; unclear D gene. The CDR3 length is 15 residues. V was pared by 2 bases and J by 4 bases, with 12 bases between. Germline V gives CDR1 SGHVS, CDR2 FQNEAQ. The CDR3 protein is CASSLYLRRNQPQHF. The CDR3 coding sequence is TGTGCCAGCAGCTTATATCTCAGGAGAAATCAGCCCCAGCATTTT.